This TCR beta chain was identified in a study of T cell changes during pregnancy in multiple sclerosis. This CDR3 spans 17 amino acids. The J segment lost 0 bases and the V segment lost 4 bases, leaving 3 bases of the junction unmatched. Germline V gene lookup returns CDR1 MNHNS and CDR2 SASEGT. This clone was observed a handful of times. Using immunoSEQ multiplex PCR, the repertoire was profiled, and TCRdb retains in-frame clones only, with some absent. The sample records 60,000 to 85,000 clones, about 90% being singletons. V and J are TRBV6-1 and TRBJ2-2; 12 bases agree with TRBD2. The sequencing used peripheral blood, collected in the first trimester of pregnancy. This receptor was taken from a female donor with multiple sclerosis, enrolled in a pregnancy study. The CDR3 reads CASSGLAGDANTGELFF. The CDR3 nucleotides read TGTGCCAGCAGTGGACTAGCGGGGGATGCGAACACCGGGGAGCTGTTTTTT.